One sample yielded the 19 T cell receptor beta chains listed below, sequenced in a study of blood T cells in healthy people across ages. The use of a sample-barcoded 5' primer and a J-beta primer mix characterized a second PCR of about 7 to 12 cycles. Using its own MiXCR run on the 5' RACE reads, TCRdb lists one record per CDR3 protein. The repertoire holds approximately 830,000 distinct CDR3 sequences, with around 62% as singletons. The material sequenced was blood. The source is a man aged 30-40 years in good health.

DNA for the CDR3: TGTGCCAGCAGTAAGGGGAATCAGCCCCAGCATTTT. This sequence encodes CASSKGNQPQHF. V gene TRBV6-5 combines with J gene TRBJ1-5; D perhaps matches TRBD1 (5 bases). Per the germline V gene, CDR1 is MNHEY and CDR2 is SVGAGI. There are 12 residues in the CDR3. Trimming stripped 5 bases from V and 4 bases from J, with 6 bases between.

This rearrangement joins TRBV15 to TRBJ1-5, with D uncertain. Trimming removed 1 base at V and 1 base at J, with 8 bases between. The V gene's germline CDR1 is LNHNV and CDR2 YYDKDF (reference sequence). There are 15 residues in the CDR3. CDR3 protein: CATSRGSLSNQPQHF. The CDR3 DNA is TGTGCCACCAGCAGAGGTAGTTTGAGCAATCAGCCCCAGCATTTT.

This clonotype occurred a few times. This rearrangement joins TRBV9 to TRBJ2-1; perhaps TRBD2 as D (6 bases). V lost 0 bases and J lost 7, with 14 bases in between. Looked up from germline, CDR1 is SGDLS and CDR2 is YYNGEE. This CDR3 contains 15 residues. Here the CDR3 reads CASSVGGGASNEQFF. Written as DNA, the CDR3 is TGTGCCAGCAGCGTAGGAGGCGGGGCGAGTAATGAGCAGTTCTTC.

This clonotype was seen a few times. A much larger clone lies a single base off, so this may be a read error. This chain joins TRBV25-1 and TRBJ1-1, with D possibly matching TRBD1 (5 bases). CDR3 size: 16 residues. Trimming stripped 8 bases from V and 3 bases from J, with 22 bases between. The V gene's germline CDR1 is MGHDK and CDR2 SYGVNS. The CDR3 bases are TGTGCCAGCCCCCCCCCCTCGGCGGGCAGGGACACTGAAGCTTTCTTT. This gives the protein CASPPPSAGRDTEAFF.

Note on this clonotype: Germline and junction disagree at one end, which may indicate a read error. V and J are TRBV11-1 and TRBJ2-7, with 7 bases that match TRBD2. Germline assignment: CDR1 SGHAT and CDR2 FQDESV (reference sequence). This CDR3 is 15 amino acids long. The CDR3, as DNA: TGCGCCAGCAGCTTAGCGGGCGACTCCTACAATGAGCAGTACTTC. This codes for CASSLAGDSYNEQYF.

This clonotype came up once. The chain is built from TRBV7-9 and TRBJ1-4, with D hard to call. V was clipped by 1 base and J by 7 bases, with 4 bases between them. There are 12 residues in the CDR3. Germline CDR1 and CDR2: SEHNR and FQNEAQ (reference sequence). This CDR3 is CASSLGFEKLFF. The CDR3 region has the DNA TGTGCCAGCAGCTTAGGGTTTGAAAAACTGTTTTTT.

The genes are TRBV7-3 and TRBJ1-2; possible D gene TRBD1, 6 bases. CDR3 length: 14 residues. V lost 7 bases and J lost 7, with 19 bases in between. Germline assignment: CDR1 SGHTA and CDR2 FQGTGA. The CDR3 here is CASTPGAGIGGYTF. CDR3 nucleotide sequence: TGTGCCAGCACCCCAGGGGCTGGGATCGGTGGCTACACCTTC.

The chain recombines TRBV27 with TRBJ2-7, with no clear D. The CDR3 is made up of 13 amino acids. The ends were cut back, 3 bases at V and 6 bases at J, with 12 bases in the middle. Germline lookup yields CDR1 MNHEY and CDR2 SMNVEV (reference sequence). The DNA of the CDR3 is TGTGCCAGCAGTTTCCATGTGTCCGGCGAGCAGTACTTC. This translates into CASSFHVSGEQYF.

This clonotype occurred a few times. A single base separates this from a much larger clone, so it may be a read error. The chain links TRBV4-3 to TRBJ2-1, with D tentatively TRBD2 (6 bases). CDR3 length: 15 residues. Trimming took 3 bases from V and 5 from J, leaving 14 bases between them. CDR1 LGHNA and CDR2 YSLEER come from the germline V gene. The CDR3 region has the DNA TGCGCCAGCAGCCATGGGAGGAACATAAACAATGAGCAGTTCTTC. Translated: CASSHGRNINNEQFF.

CDR3 DNA: TGTGCCGCCAGGGGTGGCGGGGAGCTGTTTTTT. Translation gives CAARGGGELFF. This chain connects TRBV2 to TRBJ2-2; perhaps TRBD1 as D (6 bases). This CDR3 has 11 residues. Deletions cut 11 bases from V and 7 bases from J, with 11 bases between. Germline V lookup: CDR1 SNHLY, CDR2 FYNNEI.

This chain links TRBV7-6 with TRBJ2-3; D call uncertain. CDR3 length: 13 residues. V was shortened by 5 bases and J by 6 bases, with 12 bases between the two germline ends. CDR1 SGHVS and CDR2 FNYEAQ come from the germline V gene. Here the CDR3 DNA reads TGTGCCAGCAGCGTAGGTAAAGTGGATACGCAGTATTTT. Translated, it gives CASSVGKVDTQYF.

In its sample, this clonotype was seen once. V is TRBV7-2 and J is TRBJ2-1; weak D call: TRBD2 (6 bases). V was trimmed by 6 bases and J by 5 bases, leaving 14 bases between them. Per the germline V gene, CDR1 is SGHTA and CDR2 is FQGNSA. The CDR3 extends over 14 amino acids. DNA of the CDR3: TGTGCCAGCAGGAGCAGGTCGGGAGACAATGAGCAGTTCTTC. Translated: CASRSRSGDNEQFF.

This clonotype showed up just a few times. The J gene is TRBJ2-5, the V gene TRBV29-1; D uncertain. The DNA end is a closer match to TRBJ2-7, so the J assignment may be wrong. The CDR3 covers 11 residues. CDR1 and CDR2 from the germline V gene are SQVTM and ANQGSEA. The CDR3 DNA reads TGCAGCGTTGCGCCGGGCGACGAGCAGTACTTC. This codes for CSVAPGDEQYF.

This clonotype has only a few counts. The chain employs TRBV15 and TRBJ2-5, with 8 bases that match TRBD2. The CDR3 is made up of 14 amino acids. CDR1 LNHNV and CDR2 YYDKDF come from the germline V gene (reference sequence). The V gene end was trimmed by 3 bases and the J gene end by 4 bases; junction bases not matched to a gene: 4. CDR3 loop: CATSSKRGLETQYF. The CDR3, as DNA: TGTGCCACCAGCAGTAAGCGGGGGTTAGAGACCCAGTACTTC.

The rearrangement links TRBV11-2 to TRBJ2-5; 7 positions match TRBD1. The CDR3 contains 16 residues. J lost 4 bases, V lost 0 bases, and 8 bases had no gene match. Germline V lookup: CDR1 SGHAT, CDR2 FQNNGV. The CDR3 loop is CASSLDRGQRGETQYF. CDR3 bases: TGTGCCAGCAGCTTAGATAGGGGGCAGAGGGGAGAGACCCAGTACTTC.

The chain is built from TRBV20-1 and TRBJ2-7, with 14 bases fitting TRBD2. Trimming at V came to 4 bases and at J to 0 bases, leaving 8 bases not matched to a gene. This CDR3 is 17 amino acids long. Per the germline V gene, CDR1 is DFQATT and CDR2 is SNEGSKA (reference sequence). The CDR3 DNA follows: TGCAGTGCTACCGGGACTAGCGGGGGTGGGAGCTCCTACGAGCAGTACTTC. It specifies CSATGTSGGGSSYEQYF.

This clonotype was counted a few times. The chain recombines TRBV7-2 with TRBJ2-1; TRBD1 agrees at 9 bases. CDR3 length equals 16 residues. The germline CDR1 and CDR2 sequences are SGHTA and FQGNSA. The V segment lost 5 bases and the J segment 4 bases; nucleotides outside the gene matches: 9. This chain's CDR3 is CASSTRTGESYNEQFF. The CDR3 DNA is TGTGCCAGCAGCACCCGGACAGGGGAGTCTTACAATGAGCAGTTCTTC.

This clonotype occurred once. The V call is TRBV6-2 or TRBV6-3, the J call TRBJ2-6; no firm D call. The V end lost 3 bases, the J end lost 2 bases, and 11 bases lay between the germline ends. CDR3 length: 16 residues. CDR1 and CDR2 from the germline V gene are MNHEY and SVGEGT. CDR3 in amino acids: CASSYDFPAGANVLTF. The DNA for the CDR3 is TGTGCCAGCAGTTATGACTTTCCAGCTGGGGCCAACGTCCTGACTTTC.

V gene TRBV4-3 combines with J gene TRBJ2-3, with D perhaps matching TRBD1 (5 bases). This CDR3 comprises 13 residues. Trimming removed 3 bases at V and 4 bases at J, with 8 bases between. Germline CDR1 is LGHNA and CDR2 is YSLEER. CDR3 DNA sequence: TGCGCCAGCAGCCACAGGGCAGCAGATACGCAGTATTTT. It translates to CASSHRAADTQYF.